This T cell receptor (beta chain) was sequenced for a study of beta chain features in type 1 diabetes. Germline V lookup: CDR1 MGHDK, CDR2 SYGVNS. Trimming removed 4 bases at V and 7 bases at J, with 14 bases between. This CDR3 spans 14 amino acids. The isolated RNA, all of it, was reverse transcribed, so expressed TCRB transcripts were what got sequenced. Assay used: immunoSEQ multiplex PCR; TCRdb lists only in-frame clones, some missing. Among around 500,000 clones listed, approximately 10% were seen once. Every single donor gave one heparinised blood draw, and these averaged roughly 0.11 L. Sequenced input: naive CD4+ T cells from blood. V and J are TRBV25-1 and TRBJ2-1, with a tentative D call TRBD2 (5 bases). The source is a woman under 30 in good health. In DNA form, the CDR3 reads TGTGCCAGCAGTGGCCGGGGTAGCGTAAATGAGCAGTTCTTC. It is translated as CASSGRGSVNEQFF. Full variable domain (missing parts from reference TRBV25-1 and TRBJ2-1): EADIYQTPRYLVIGTGKKITLECSQTMGHDKMYWYQQDPGMELHLIHYSYGVNSTEKGDLSSESTVSRIRTEHFPLTLESARPSHTSQYLCASSGRGSVNEQFFGPGTRLTVL.